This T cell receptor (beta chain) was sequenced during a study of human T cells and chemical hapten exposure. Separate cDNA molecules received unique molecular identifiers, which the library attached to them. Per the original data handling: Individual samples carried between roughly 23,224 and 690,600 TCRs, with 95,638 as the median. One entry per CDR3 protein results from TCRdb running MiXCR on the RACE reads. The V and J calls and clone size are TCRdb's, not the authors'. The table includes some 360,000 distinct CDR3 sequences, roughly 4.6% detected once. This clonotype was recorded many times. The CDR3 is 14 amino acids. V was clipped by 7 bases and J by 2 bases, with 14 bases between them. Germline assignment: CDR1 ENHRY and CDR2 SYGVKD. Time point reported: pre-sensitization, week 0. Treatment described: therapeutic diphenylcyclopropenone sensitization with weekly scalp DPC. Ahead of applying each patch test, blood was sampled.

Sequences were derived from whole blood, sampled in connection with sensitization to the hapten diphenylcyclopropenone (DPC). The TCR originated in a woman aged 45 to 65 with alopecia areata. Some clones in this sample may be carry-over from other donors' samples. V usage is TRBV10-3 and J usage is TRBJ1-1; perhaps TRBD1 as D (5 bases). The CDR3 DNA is TGTGCCATCACCGGAGTGGGGGGAAACACTGAAGCTTTCTTT. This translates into CAITGVGGNTEAFF.